This T cell receptor beta chain was captured by sequencing in a study of radiotherapy plus CTLA-4 blockade in lung cancer. Here immunoSEQ multiplex PCR was the method, and the copy in TCRdb shows in-frame clones only, minus some. The repertoire holds around 45,000 clones, with roughly 64% as singletons. The CDR3 is 14 amino acids. Trimming removed 3 bases from V and 8 bases from J; junction bases left unmatched: 6. Germline V gene sequence: CDR1 MNHNY, CDR2 SVGAGI (reference sequence). The source material was peripheral blood, sampled from a patient treated with radiotherapy plus ipilimumab. This receptor was identified in a human donor with non-small cell lung cancer who had a partial response to radiotherapy plus ipilimumab. The rearrangement uses TRBV6-6 and TRBJ1-4, with 7 positions matching TRBD1. The CDR3 loop reads CASSYRQGQEKLFF. The CDR3 DNA reads as TGTGCCAGCAGTTATCGACAGGGACAAGAAAAACTGTTTTTT.